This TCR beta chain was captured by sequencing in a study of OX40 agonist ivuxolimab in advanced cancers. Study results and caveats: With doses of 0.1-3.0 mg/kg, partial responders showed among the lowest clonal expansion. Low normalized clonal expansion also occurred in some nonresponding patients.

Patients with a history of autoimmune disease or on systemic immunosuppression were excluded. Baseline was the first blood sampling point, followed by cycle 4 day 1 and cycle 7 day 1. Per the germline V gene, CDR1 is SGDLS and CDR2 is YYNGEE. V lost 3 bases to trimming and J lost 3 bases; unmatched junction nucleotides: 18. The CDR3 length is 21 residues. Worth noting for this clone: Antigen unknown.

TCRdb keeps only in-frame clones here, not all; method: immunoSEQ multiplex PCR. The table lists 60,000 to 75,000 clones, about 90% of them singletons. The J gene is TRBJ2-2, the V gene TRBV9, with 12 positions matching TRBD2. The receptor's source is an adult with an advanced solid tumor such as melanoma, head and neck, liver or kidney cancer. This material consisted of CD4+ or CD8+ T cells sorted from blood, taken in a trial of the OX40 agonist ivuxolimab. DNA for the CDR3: TGTGCCAGCAGCGCCCCCGCCGGGGGACTAGCGGGCCCCGAGTACACCGGGGAGCTGTTTTTT. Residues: CASSAPAGGLAGPEYTGELFF. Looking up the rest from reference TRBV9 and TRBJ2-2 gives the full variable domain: DSGVTQTPKHLITATGQRVTLRCSPRSGDLSVYWYQQSLDQGLQFLIQYYNGEERAKGNILERFSAQQFPDLHSELNLSSLELGDSALYFCASSAPAGGLAGPEYTGELFFGEGSRLTVL.